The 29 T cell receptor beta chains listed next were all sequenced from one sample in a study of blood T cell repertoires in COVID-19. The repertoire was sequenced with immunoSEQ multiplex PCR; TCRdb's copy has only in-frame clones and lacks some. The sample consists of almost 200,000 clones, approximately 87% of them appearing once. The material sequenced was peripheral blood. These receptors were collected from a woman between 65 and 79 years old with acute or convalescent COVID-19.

This CDR3 reads CASSRYGYTF. CDR3 in DNA: TGTGCCAGCAGCCGCTATGGCTACACCTTC. The rearrangement joins TRBV12-3 or TRBV12-4 to TRBJ1-2; D remains ambiguous. V was pared by 6 bases and J by 4 bases, with 3 bases between. The CDR3 length is 10 residues.

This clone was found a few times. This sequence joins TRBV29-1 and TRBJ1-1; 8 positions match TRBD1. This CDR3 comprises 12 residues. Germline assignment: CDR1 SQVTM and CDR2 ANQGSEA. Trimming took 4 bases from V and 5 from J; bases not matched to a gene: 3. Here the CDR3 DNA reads TGCAGCGTTGTCAGGACAGGGACTGAAGCTTTCTTT. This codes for CSVVRTGTEAFF.

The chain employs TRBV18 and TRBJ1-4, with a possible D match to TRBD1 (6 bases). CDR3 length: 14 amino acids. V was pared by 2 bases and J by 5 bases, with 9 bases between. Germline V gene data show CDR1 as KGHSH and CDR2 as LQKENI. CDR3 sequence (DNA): TGTGCCAGCTCACCAAGGACAGAGAATGAAAAACTGTTTTTT. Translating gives CASSPRTENEKLFF.

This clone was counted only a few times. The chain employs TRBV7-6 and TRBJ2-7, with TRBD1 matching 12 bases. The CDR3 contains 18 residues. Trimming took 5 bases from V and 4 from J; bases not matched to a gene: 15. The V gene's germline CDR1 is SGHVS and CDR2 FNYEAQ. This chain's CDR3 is CASSPGTGGTAIEYEQYF. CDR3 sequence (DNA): TGTGCCAGCAGCCCCGGGACAGGGGGCACCGCGATAGAGTACGAGCAGTACTTC.

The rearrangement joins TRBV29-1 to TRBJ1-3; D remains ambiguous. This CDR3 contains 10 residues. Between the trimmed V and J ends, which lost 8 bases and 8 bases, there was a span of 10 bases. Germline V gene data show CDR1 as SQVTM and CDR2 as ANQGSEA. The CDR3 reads CSPERDTIYF. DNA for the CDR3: TGCAGCCCCGAAAGAGACACCATATATTTT.

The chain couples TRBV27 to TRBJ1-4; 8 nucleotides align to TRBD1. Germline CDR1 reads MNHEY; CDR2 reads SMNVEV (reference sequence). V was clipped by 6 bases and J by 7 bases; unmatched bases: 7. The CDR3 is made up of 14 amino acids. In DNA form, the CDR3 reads TGTGCCAGCAGCCGACAGGGGTCCGGTGAAAAACTGTTTTTT. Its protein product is CASSRQGSGEKLFF.

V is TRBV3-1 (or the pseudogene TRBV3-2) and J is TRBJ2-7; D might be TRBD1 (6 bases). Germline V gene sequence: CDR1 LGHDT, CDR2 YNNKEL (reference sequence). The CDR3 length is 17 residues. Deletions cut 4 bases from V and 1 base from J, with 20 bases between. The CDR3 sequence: CASSLRTAQGRSYEQYF. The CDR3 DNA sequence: TGTGCCAGCAGCCTAAGAACGGCACAGGGACGGTCCTACGAGCAGTACTTC.

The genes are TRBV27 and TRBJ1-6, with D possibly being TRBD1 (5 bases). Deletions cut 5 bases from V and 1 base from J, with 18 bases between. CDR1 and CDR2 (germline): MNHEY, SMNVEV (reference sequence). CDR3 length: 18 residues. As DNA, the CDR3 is TGTGCCAGCAGTCCCAGGGTGGGCTCAGGGTCCTATAATTCACCCCTCCACTTT. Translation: CASSPRVGSGSYNSPLHF.

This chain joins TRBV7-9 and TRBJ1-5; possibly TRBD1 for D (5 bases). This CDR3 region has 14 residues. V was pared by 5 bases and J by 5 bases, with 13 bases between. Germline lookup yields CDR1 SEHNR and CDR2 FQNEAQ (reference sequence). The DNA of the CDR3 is TGTGCCAGCAGCCCTCAGGGCGTCTATCAGCCCCAGCATTTT. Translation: CASSPQGVYQPQHF.

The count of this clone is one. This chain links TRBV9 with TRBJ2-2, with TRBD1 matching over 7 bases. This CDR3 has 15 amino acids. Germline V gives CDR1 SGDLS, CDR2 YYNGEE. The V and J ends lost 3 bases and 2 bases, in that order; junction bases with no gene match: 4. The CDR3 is CASSARGPNTGELFF. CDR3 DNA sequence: TGTGCCAGCAGCGCAAGGGGGCCAAACACCGGGGAGCTGTTTTTT.

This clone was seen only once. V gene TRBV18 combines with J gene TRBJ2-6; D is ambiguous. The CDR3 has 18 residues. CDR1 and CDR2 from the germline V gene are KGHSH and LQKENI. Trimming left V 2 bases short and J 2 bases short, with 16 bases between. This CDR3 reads CASSPAVRPSAGANVLTF. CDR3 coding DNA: TGTGCCAGCTCACCAGCGGTTCGCCCCTCCGCTGGGGCCAACGTCCTGACTTTC.

CDR3 coding DNA: TGTGCCAGCAGTTCAAGGACAGGTTTACAGACCCAGTACTTC. Its translation: CASSSRTGLQTQYF. The gene calls are TRBV27 and TRBJ2-5; 7 nucleotides align to TRBD1. From germline, CDR1 is MNHEY and CDR2 SMNVEV (reference sequence). Losses at the gene ends were 4 bases for V and 6 bases for J; bases not matched to a gene: 8. The CDR3 extends over 14 amino acids.

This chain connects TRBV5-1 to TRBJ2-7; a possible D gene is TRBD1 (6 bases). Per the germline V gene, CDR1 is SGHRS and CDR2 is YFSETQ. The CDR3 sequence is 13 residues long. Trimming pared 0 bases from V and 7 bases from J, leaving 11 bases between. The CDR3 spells CASSLDPGDEQYF. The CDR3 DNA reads TGCGCCAGCAGCTTGGACCCAGGGGATGAGCAGTACTTC.

CDR3: CASSFGTQYTDTQYF. The DNA for the CDR3 is TGTGCCAGCAGCTTCGGGACTCAGTACACAGATACGCAGTATTTT. The chain joins TRBV7-6 to TRBJ2-3; tentative D call: TRBD2 (6 bases). The length of the CDR3 is 15 residues. V lost 3 bases to trimming and J lost 2 bases, with 12 bases between them. Germline V gives CDR1 SGHVS, CDR2 FNYEAQ.

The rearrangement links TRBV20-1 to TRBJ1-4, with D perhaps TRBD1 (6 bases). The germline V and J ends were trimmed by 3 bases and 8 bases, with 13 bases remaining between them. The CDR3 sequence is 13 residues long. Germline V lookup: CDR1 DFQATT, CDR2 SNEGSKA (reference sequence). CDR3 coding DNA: TGCAGTGCTAGTGTCAGGGGTGGAGAAAAACTGTTTTTT. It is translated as CSASVRGGEKLFF.

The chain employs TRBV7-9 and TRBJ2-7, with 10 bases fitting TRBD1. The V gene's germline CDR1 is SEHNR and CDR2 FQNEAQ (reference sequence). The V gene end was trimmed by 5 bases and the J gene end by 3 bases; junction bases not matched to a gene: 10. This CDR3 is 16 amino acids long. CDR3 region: CASSLTWGDRGYEQYF. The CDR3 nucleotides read TGTGCCAGCAGCCTAACCTGGGGGGACAGGGGCTACGAGCAGTACTTC.

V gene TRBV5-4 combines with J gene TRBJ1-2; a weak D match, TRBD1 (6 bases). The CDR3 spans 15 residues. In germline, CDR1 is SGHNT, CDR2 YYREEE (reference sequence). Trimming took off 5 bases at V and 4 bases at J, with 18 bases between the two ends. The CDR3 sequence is CASSSRTAVFYGYTF. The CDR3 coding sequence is TGTGCCAGCAGTTCAAGGACAGCCGTATTCTATGGCTACACCTTC. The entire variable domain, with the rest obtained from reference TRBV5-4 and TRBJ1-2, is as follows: ETGVTQSPTHLIKTRGQQVTLRCSSQSGHNTVSWYQQALGQGPQFIFQYYREEENGRGNFPPRFSGLQFPNYSSELNVNALELDDSALYLCASSSRTAVFYGYTFGSGTRLTVV.

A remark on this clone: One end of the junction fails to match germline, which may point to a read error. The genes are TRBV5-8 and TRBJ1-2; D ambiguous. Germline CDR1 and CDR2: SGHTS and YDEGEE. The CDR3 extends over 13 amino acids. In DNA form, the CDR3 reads TGTGCCAGCAGCTTGGTGGGCGCAGTTGCACCGGCCTTC. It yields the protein CASSLVGAVAPAF.

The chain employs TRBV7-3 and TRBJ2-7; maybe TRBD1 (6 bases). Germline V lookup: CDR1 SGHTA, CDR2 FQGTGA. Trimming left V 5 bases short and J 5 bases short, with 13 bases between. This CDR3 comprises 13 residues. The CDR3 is CASSRQQGNEQYF. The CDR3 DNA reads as TGTGCCAGCAGCCGCCAACAGGGAAACGAGCAGTACTTC.

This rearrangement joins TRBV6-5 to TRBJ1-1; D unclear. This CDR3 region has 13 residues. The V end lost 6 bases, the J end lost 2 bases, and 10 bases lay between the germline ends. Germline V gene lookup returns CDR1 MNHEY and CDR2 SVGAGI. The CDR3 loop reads CASRYTLNTEAFF. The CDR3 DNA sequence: TGTGCCAGCAGGTACACTCTCAACACTGAAGCTTTCTTT.

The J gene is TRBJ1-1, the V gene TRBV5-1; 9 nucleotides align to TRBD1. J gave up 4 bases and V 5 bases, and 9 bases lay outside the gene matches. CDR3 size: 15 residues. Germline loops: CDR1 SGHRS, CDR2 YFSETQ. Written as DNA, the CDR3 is TGCGCCAGCAGAGATGGACAGGGACAGGGCACTGAAGCTTTCTTT. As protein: CASRDGQGQGTEAFF.

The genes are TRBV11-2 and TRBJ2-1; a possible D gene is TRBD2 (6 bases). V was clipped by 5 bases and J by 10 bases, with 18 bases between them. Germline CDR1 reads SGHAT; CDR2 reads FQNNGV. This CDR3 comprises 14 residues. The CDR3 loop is CASSPGVTAGEQFF. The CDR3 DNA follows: TGTGCCAGCAGCCCCGGCGTGACGGCGGGAGAGCAGTTCTTC.

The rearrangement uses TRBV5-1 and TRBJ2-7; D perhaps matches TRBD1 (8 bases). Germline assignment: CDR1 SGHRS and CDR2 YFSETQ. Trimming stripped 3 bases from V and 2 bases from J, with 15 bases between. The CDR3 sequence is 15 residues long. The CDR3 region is CASSSQQGGPYEQYF. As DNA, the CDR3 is TGCGCCAGCAGCTCGCAACAGGGGGGGCCCTACGAGCAGTACTTC.

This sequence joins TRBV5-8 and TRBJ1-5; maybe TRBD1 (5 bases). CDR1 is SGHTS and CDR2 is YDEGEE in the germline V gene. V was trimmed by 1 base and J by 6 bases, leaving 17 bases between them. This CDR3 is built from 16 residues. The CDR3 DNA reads TGTGCCAGCAGCTTGCCCGGGGGGGGAGGGCGTCAGCCCCAGCATTTT. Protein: CASSLPGGGGRQPQHF. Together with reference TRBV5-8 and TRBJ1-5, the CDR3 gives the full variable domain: EAGVTQSPTHLIKTRGQQATLRCSPISGHTSVYWYQQALGLGLQFLLWYDEGEERNRGNFPPRFSGRQFPNYSSELNVNALELEDSALYLCASSLPGGGGRQPQHFGDGTRLSIL.

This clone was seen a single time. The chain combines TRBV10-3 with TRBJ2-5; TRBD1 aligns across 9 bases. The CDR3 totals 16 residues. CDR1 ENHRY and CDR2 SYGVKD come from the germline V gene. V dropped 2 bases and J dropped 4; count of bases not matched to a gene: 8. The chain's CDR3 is CAISERTGEVRETQYF. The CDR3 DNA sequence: TGTGCCATCAGTGAGAGGACAGGGGAGGTACGAGAGACCCAGTACTTC.

As DNA, the CDR3 is TGTGCCAGCAGTTCTTGGGGGCAGGGCACTGAAGCTTTCTTT. The encoded protein is CASSSWGQGTEAFF. This rearrangement joins TRBV28 to TRBJ1-1; the D gene is possibly TRBD1 (6 bases). Germline V lookup: CDR1 MDHEN, CDR2 SYDVKM. The CDR3 runs 14 residues. V was clipped by 4 bases and J by 4 bases, with 13 bases between them.

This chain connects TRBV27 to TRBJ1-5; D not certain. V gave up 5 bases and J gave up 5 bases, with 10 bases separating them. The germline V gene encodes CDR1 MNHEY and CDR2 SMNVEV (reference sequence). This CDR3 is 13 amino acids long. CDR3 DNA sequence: TGTGCCAGCAGTCCACTGCCGGATCAGCCCCAGCATTTT. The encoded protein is CASSPLPDQPQHF.

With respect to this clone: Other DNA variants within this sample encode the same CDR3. CDR3 amino acids: CASSLAGLAGGTGELFF. CDR3 nucleotide sequence: TGTGCCAGCAGCTTAGCAGGACTAGCGGGGGGAACCGGGGAGCTGTTTTTT. The genes are TRBV5-4 and TRBJ2-2, with 14 bases aligning to TRBD2. The CDR3 contains 17 residues. Trimming removed 2 bases from V and 5 bases from J; junction bases left unmatched: 5. Germline V gene data show CDR1 as SGHNT and CDR2 as YYREEE (reference sequence). The whole variable domain, filled in from reference TRBV5-4 and TRBJ2-2, reads ETGVTQSPTHLIKTRGQQVTLRCSSQSGHNTVSWYQQALGQGPQFIFQYYREEENGRGNFPPRFSGLQFPNYSSELNVNALELDDSALYLCASSLAGLAGGTGELFFGEGSRLTVL.

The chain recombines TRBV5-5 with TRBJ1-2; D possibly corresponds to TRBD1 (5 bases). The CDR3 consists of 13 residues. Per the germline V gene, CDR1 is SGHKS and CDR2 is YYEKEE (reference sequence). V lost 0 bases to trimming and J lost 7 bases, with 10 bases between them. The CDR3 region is CASSLERGGGYTF. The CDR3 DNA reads TGTGCCAGCAGCTTGGAAAGGGGTGGTGGCTACACCTTC. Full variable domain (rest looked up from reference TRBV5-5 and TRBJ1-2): DAGVTQSPTHLIKTRGQQVTLRCSPISGHKSVSWYQQVLGQGPQFIFQYYEKEERGRGNFPDRFSARQFPNYSSELNVNALLLGDSALYLCASSLERGGGYTFGSGTRLTVV.